This TCR beta chain was captured by sequencing in a study of blood T cell repertoires in COVID-19. Study-wide background: Samples of COVID-19 (acute and convalescent) were obtained from the United States, Italy and Spain. The cDNA or gDNA used as material had been derived from T cells, B-cell-depleted T cells, or PBMCs.

Trimming pared 5 bases from V and 7 bases from J, leaving 9 bases between. The CDR3 is 12 residues long. Germline lookup yields CDR1 MDHEN and CDR2 SYDVKM. Original handling: Nucleated cell counts were estimated from reference gene primer amplification. Sequenced by immunoSEQ multiplex PCR; TCRdb stores in-frame clones only, minus some. V, J and clone size derive from that table, while D and trimming were established from the DNA sequence. The sample lists over 75,000 clones; about 88% were seen once. The sequence was obtained from an elderly woman with acute or convalescent COVID-19. The sample was peripheral blood. The chain employs TRBV28 and TRBJ2-1; D remains unclear. The CDR3 bases are TGTGCCAGCAGTCTAACCCCAAATGAGCAGTTCTTC. Protein: CASSLTPNEQFF.